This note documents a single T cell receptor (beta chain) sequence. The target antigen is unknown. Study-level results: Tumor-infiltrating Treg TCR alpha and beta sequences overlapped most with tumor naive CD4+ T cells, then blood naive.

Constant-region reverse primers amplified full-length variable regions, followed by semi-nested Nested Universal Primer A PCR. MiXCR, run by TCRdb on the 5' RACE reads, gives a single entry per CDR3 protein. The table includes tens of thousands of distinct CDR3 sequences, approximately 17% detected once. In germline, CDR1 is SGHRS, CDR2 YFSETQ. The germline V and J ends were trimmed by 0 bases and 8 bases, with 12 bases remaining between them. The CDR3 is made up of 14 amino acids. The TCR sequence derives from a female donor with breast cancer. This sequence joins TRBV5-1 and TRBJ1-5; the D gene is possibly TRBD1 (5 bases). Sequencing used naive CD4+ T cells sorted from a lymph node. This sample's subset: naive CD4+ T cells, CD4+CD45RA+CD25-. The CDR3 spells CASSLAGRGEPQHF. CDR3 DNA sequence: TGCGCCAGCAGCTTGGCCGGGAGGGGCGAGCCCCAGCATTTT.